The 2 T cell receptor beta chains below all came from one sample that was sequenced in a study of beta chain features in type 1 diabetes. These receptors' targets are unknown. The study, taken as a whole, reports: Patients with Type 1 diabetes showed moderately but significantly shorter TCRB CDR3s in all four CD4+ subsets.

Every bit of the isolated RNA underwent reverse transcription, so sequencing read expressed TCRB transcripts. Profiling relied on immunoSEQ multiplex PCR, and the TCRdb table lists in-frame clones only, not all of them. The repertoire includes about 53,000 clones, 63% of them detected once, and approximately 0.3% sits in the top ten. The sequencing input was stem cell memory CD4+ T cells from blood. The receptors were sampled from a young woman with type 1 diabetes.

The CDR3 DNA reads TGTGCCAGCAGCACCCGACTAGCGGGCACAGATACGCAGTATTTT. Its translation is CASSTRLAGTDTQYF. The chain recombines TRBV7-3 with TRBJ2-3; 9 nucleotides match TRBD2. The V gene's germline CDR1 is SGHTA and CDR2 FQGTGA. The CDR3 loop spans 15 amino acids. J gave up 1 base and V 5 bases, and 4 bases lay outside the gene matches.

The V and J genes are TRBV5-1 and TRBJ1-2; 9 nucleotides line up with TRBD1. There are 17 residues in the CDR3. The ends lost 7 bases at V and 8 bases at J; junction bases unmatched: 21. The germline CDR1 and CDR2 sequences are SGHRS and YFSETQ. The CDR3 DNA reads as TGCGCCAGCTCCCACTTATCCGCAGGGACAGGGTCAATCGGCTACACCTTC. It is translated as CASSHLSAGTGSIGYTF. Full variable domain (outside the CDR3, taken from reference TRBV5-1 and TRBJ1-2): KAGVTQTPRYLIKTRGQQVTLSCSPISGHRSVSWYQQTPGQGLQFLFEYFSETQRNKGNFPGRFSGRQFSNSRSEMNVSTLELGDSALYLCASSHLSAGTGSIGYTFGSGTRLTVV.